Listed here are 20 T cell receptor beta chains from one sample, sequenced in a study of blood T cell repertoires in COVID-19. TCRdb's table, derived via immunoSEQ multiplex PCR, lists solely in-frame clones and lacks some. This repertoire shows some 240,000 clones, around 83% found once; its top ten account for approximately 1.5%. The sample consisted of peripheral blood. The receptors originated from a woman in her thirties or forties who had recovered from COVID-19.

The genes are TRBV9 and TRBJ2-1; D is unclear. CDR1 and CDR2 from the germline V gene are SGDLS and YYNGEE. V lost 0 bases to trimming and J lost 6 bases, with 7 bases between them. The CDR3 totals 13 residues. DNA of the CDR3: TGTGCCAGCAGCGTAGTTTCATCCAATGAGCAGTTCTTC. Translating gives CASSVVSSNEQFF. Supplemented by reference TRBV9 and TRBJ2-1, the full variable domain reads DSGVTQTPKHLITATGQRVTLRCSPRSGDLSVYWYQQSLDQGLQFLIQYYNGEERAKGNILERFSAQQFPDLHSELNLSSLELGDSALYFCASSVVSSNEQFFGPGTRLTVL.

This rearrangement joins TRBV5-6 to TRBJ2-2; tentatively, D is TRBD1 (5 bases). Trimming stripped 4 bases from V and 0 bases from J, with 16 bases between. Per the germline V gene, CDR1 is SGHDT and CDR2 is YYEEEE. CDR3 length: 17 amino acids. The CDR3 DNA sequence: TGTGCCAGCAGCCCCTTTGGCTGGGGCCCGAACACCGGGGAGCTGTTTTTT. Translation gives CASSPFGWGPNTGELFF.

This chain joins TRBV9 and TRBJ2-1; D perhaps matches TRBD2 (7 bases). Trimming removed 6 bases at V and 5 bases at J, with 21 bases between. This CDR3 is built from 16 residues. From germline, CDR1 is SGDLS and CDR2 YYNGEE. CDR3 sequence: CASTLGSGRGDNEQFF. CDR3 DNA sequence: TGTGCCAGCACCCTAGGCTCGGGGAGGGGGGACAATGAGCAGTTCTTC.

The CDR3 DNA reads as TGTGCCAGCAGTGGGGGACAGGGTACTGAAGCTTTCTTT. The encoded protein is CASSGGQGTEAFF. The chain combines TRBV6-2 or TRBV6-3 with TRBJ1-1; 9 nucleotides align to TRBD1. With V trimmed by 5 bases and J by 5 bases, 3 bases remained unmatched. The V gene's germline CDR1 is MNHEY and CDR2 SVGEGT. The length of the CDR3 is 13 residues.

This clone was counted once. The genes are TRBV19 and TRBJ1-6; TRBD1 agrees at 9 bases. The junction had 9 bases not matched to a gene; V was cut back by 5 bases and J by 10 bases. Germline V gene sequence: CDR1 LNHDA, CDR2 SQIVND (reference sequence). The CDR3 runs to 15 residues. CDR3 sequence reads: CASSSGQGVSSPLHF. The CDR3 DNA is TGTGCCAGTAGTTCGGGACAGGGTGTTTCCTCACCCCTCCACTTT.

This chain uses TRBV3-1 (or the pseudogene TRBV3-2) with TRBJ2-3; unclear D gene. Looked up from germline, CDR1 is LGHDT and CDR2 is YNNKEL (reference sequence). The V and J ends lost 1 base and 6 bases respectively, with 5 bases between them. This CDR3 has 12 amino acids. CDR3 sequence (DNA): TGTGCCAGCAGCCAAGTCCCGGATACGCAGTATTTT. Translating it yields CASSQVPDTQYF.

The V gene is TRBV10-1, the J gene TRBJ2-5, with 9 bases identical to TRBD1. The junction had 11 bases not matched to a gene; V was cut back by 0 bases and J by 3 bases. The CDR3 totals 18 residues. The germline V gene encodes CDR1 WNHNN and CDR2 SYGVQD (reference sequence). CDR3 in DNA: TGCGCCAGCAGTGAGTCAGGAGGAAGGGGACAGGGTGAAGAGACCCAGTACTTC. It encodes CASSESGGRGQGEETQYF.

The chain couples TRBV7-8 to TRBJ1-2, with TRBD1 matching over 7 bases. The junction had 8 bases not matched to a gene; V was cut back by 5 bases and J by 2 bases. The germline gives CDR1 SGHVS, CDR2 FQNEAQ. The CDR3 contains 15 residues. CDR3 sequence: CASSRTLDRNYGYTF. The CDR3 nucleotides read TGTGCCAGCAGCCGAACCTTGGACAGGAACTATGGCTACACCTTC.

V usage is TRBV5-1 and J usage is TRBJ2-3, with 8 bases that match TRBD2. Germline assignment: CDR1 SGHRS and CDR2 YFSETQ. The CDR3 loop spans 15 amino acids. V lost 0 bases, J lost 8 bases, and 8 bases stayed unmatched. The CDR3 protein is CASSLATGGAGTQYF. The CDR3, as DNA: TGCGCCAGCAGCTTGGCGACCGGGGGGGCGGGTACGCAGTATTTT.

The V call is TRBV19, the J call TRBJ1-1; TRBD1 matches 7 bases. The germline V gene encodes CDR1 LNHDA and CDR2 SQIVND (reference sequence). The CDR3 has 12 amino acids. Losses at the gene ends were 6 bases for V and 7 bases for J; bases not matched to a gene: 5. The CDR3 DNA follows: TGTGCCAGTAGAACCCCAGGGGGTGAAGCTTTCTTT. Translation: CASRTPGGEAFF.

J is TRBJ1-2 and V is TRBV4-3; D is uncertain. The CDR3 has 14 residues. The ends were cut back, 0 bases at V and 8 bases at J, with 13 bases in the middle. The germline V gene encodes CDR1 LGHNA and CDR2 YSLEER. CDR3 DNA sequence: TGCGCCAGCAGCCAAGAGTTGAGGGCGCCCGGCTACACCTTC. Amino acid sequence: CASSQELRAPGYTF.

Remarks on this clone: A clone one base away is much larger, so this may be a read error. V gene TRBV13 combines with J gene TRBJ2-7; 9 nucleotides match TRBD2. Germline CDR1 is PRHDT and CDR2 is FYEKMQ (reference sequence). J was trimmed by 5 bases and V by 5 bases; bases with no gene match: 10. This CDR3 comprises 15 residues. CDR3 protein: CASSGGGGLGHEQYF. In nucleotides, the CDR3 is TGTGCCAGCAGCGGCGGGGGGGGCCTCGGCCACGAGCAGTACTTC.

The chain couples TRBV9 to TRBJ1-2; D unresolved. Germline CDR1 SGDLS, CDR2 YYNGEE. CDR3 length: 16 residues. The V end was cut by 0 bases, the J end by 3 bases, with 15 bases between. CDR3 DNA sequence: TGTGCCAGCAGCGTAGGAGGGTCGGTCGGCTACTATGGCTACACCTTC. It translates to CASSVGGSVGYYGYTF.

CDR3 residues: CASSTGQGFLYGYTF. The CDR3 coding sequence is TGTGCCAGTAGTACCGGACAGGGATTTCTTTATGGCTACACCTTC. The chain recombines TRBV19 with TRBJ1-2; 8 nucleotides match TRBD1. The CDR3 runs 15 residues. Unmatched junction bases numbered 9, after V lost 4 bases and J lost 5 bases. CDR1 is LNHDA and CDR2 is SQIVND in the germline V gene (reference sequence).

This chain uses TRBV18 with TRBJ2-1, with 15 nucleotides matching TRBD2. Looked up from germline, CDR1 is KGHSH and CDR2 is LQKENI. The V gene end was trimmed by 0 bases and the J gene end by 7 bases; junction bases not matched to a gene: 4. The CDR3 runs to 17 residues. CDR3 protein: CASSPPGLAGGTNEQFF. In DNA form, the CDR3 reads TGTGCCAGCTCACCACCGGGACTAGCGGGGGGTACGAATGAGCAGTTCTTC.

J is TRBJ2-1 and V is TRBV9, with TRBD2 matching 10 bases. CDR3 length: 15 amino acids. CDR1 SGDLS and CDR2 YYNGEE come from the germline V gene. V lost 2 bases, J lost 8 bases, and 7 bases stayed unmatched. As DNA, the CDR3 is TGTGCCAGCAGCGTTAGCGGGGGGCCCGAAGATGAGCAGTTCTTC. Encoded protein: CASSVSGGPEDEQFF.

The genes are TRBV29-1 and TRBJ2-7; the match to TRBD1 covers 7 bases. J was trimmed by 5 bases and V by 4 bases; bases with no gene match: 5. Germline V gene lookup returns CDR1 SQVTM and CDR2 ANQGSEA. CDR3 size: 12 residues. Here the CDR3 DNA reads TGCAGCGTTGCCCAGGGGGTGGACGAGCAGTACTTC. As protein: CSVAQGVDEQYF.

The V gene is TRBV25-1, the J gene TRBJ2-5; D is uncertain. The CDR3 runs to 11 residues. The V end lost 4 bases, the J end lost 7 bases, and 7 bases lay between the germline ends. The germline CDR1 and CDR2 sequences are MGHDK and SYGVNS. The CDR3 sequence: CASSALWTQYF. CDR3 DNA sequence: TGTGCCAGCAGTGCCCTATGGACCCAGTACTTC.

The chain joins TRBV28 to TRBJ1-4; 9 bases map to TRBD1. The ends lost 6 bases at V and 14 bases at J; junction bases unmatched: 4. Looked up from germline, CDR1 is MDHEN and CDR2 is SYDVKM. This CDR3 has 11 amino acids. CDR3 nucleotide sequence: TGTGCCAGCAGCTGGGGACAGGGTCTGTTTTTT. The encoded protein is CASSWGQGLFF.

CDR3: CASSKSQDREMNQPQHF. For the CDR3, the DNA is TGTGCCAGCAGCAAAAGCCAGGACAGGGAAATGAATCAGCCCCAGCATTTT. The chain combines TRBV21-1 with TRBJ1-5; the table's TRBD1 call for D was not verified on the DNA. TRBV21-1 is tagged as a pseudogene. The CDR3 loop spans 17 amino acids.